The present entry profiles one T cell receptor (beta chain) with its context. Only one count was recorded for this clone. Which antigen it targets is not known. Base qualities are not at hand, and no much larger clone is one base apart. The data belong to a study of shared clonotypes between healthy human individuals (dated by TCRdb to the early 2020s). Turning to the overall study: A couple of women and three men aged 18 to 49 years were included in the cohort. For each donor, three plates each were used for CD4 naive and CD4 memory, two plates were used for CD8 naive, and one plate was used for CD8 memory. To estimate repertoire size and how much clonotypes are shared between individuals, the study performed deep sequencing of blood TCR repertoires from roughly five healthy adults. To increase sequencing depth and limit assay-specific biases, different laboratories used diverse techniques to prepare libraries and sequence TCR repertoires. Leukapheresis yielded between about 0.9 and 10 billion PBMCs per donor.

On the study overall, not on this receptor specifically: Naive subsets generally had larger estimated clonotype richness than memory subsets did. Because the study included only a small number of donors, the genetic and exposure-history diversity represented was limited. Sampling was restricted to blood, and TCR repertoires in tissues likely differ from the TCR repertoires found in blood. Pairwise subsampling indicated that sequencing depth was expected to affect the degree of clonotype sharing among donors. Incomplete sequencing was indicated by rarefaction of sorted-subset datasets, despite the large sequencing depth. Clonotypes shared by all four sorted-subset donors showed higher generation probabilities than non-shared clonotypes. Across several donors, roughly 5% of naive CD4, over 3% of naive CD8, under 2.5% of memory CD4, and around 0.4% of memory CD8 clonotypes were shared.

TCR CDR3 regions were amplified from genomic DNA by multiplex PCR using the deep immunoSEQ assay. Extracted genomic DNA from each cell subset was distributed evenly across all wells of several immunoSEQ 96-well plates, and each plate was treated as a replicate. For sorted subsets, 150 to 250 ng of genomic DNA, equivalent to around 30,000 T cell genomes, went into each replicate PCR. The purified libraries were quantified using a Qubit 3.0 fluorometer, sized with a Bioanalyzer 2100, and then quantified again using the KAPA Library Quantification kit. Each immunoSEQ 96-well plate was sequenced on its own single-read 150-cycle Illumina NextSeq 550 flow cell. The original pipeline was this. Because the immunoSEQ output held only junctional sequences and lacked quality scores, the filtering could not match the filtering applied to full-length reads. To assign V/J genes and CDR3, sequences were annotated against IMGT germline references using PyIR, a Python wrapper for IgBLAST v1.9. Any read was removed if the V/J assignment was weak (E-value above 1e-6), the CDR3 was missing, or the read contained stop codons, out-of-frame junctions, or ambiguous translated residues. V3J clonotypes were defined as sequences sharing an identical inferred V gene, J gene, and CDR3 amino acid sequence. To compute the percentage overlap between repertoires, the number of shared unique clonotypes was divided by the size of the smaller repertoire. RTK rarefaction, the Chao1 estimator, and Recon v2.1 estimates of unobserved clonotypes were used to assess repertoire richness. Generation probabilities for all TCRbeta clonotypes obtained by the gDNA method from a few donors were computed using OLGA. Sourced from immuneACCESS, this table was stored by TCRdb with only in-frame sequences that have V and J called. A share of the clones is absent; for the studies checked, an unresolved V gene accounts for under half, and the remainder has no known explanation. V and J calls and clone size are copied from that table; D and trimming were computed from the DNA. Counted in this sample were more than 2 million clones; approximately 92% of them appeared once. The ten most abundant clones make up more than 1.5% of the sample.

The CDR3 covers 15 residues, taking in both the cysteine and the phenylalanine. The sequence is cut down to CDR3 DNA, 45 bases in frame from base 1. V is pared back by 5 bases and J by 0 bases, with 11 bases lying between the germline termini. For CDR1 and CDR2, the germline V gene lists SGHAT and FQNNGV. CD8 naive samples were obtained by positive selection for CCR7 among CD45RO-negative cells, yielding a CD45RA+CCR7+ population from which TemRA cells were excluded. Donors were healthy HIV-negative adults with no recently reported acute infections or vaccinations. Only Caucasian adults living in Nashville, Tennessee, USA were represented among the donors. After blood collection by leukapheresis, PBMCs were isolated using Ficoll-Histopaque density gradient centrifugation and then cryopreserved in the vapor phase of liquid nitrogen. Analytical flow cytometry was used to check the purity and quantity of every magnetically sorted T cell population. Genomic DNA was isolated from every sorted fraction and measured by UV absorbance on a Nanodrop 2000c.

The receptor chain draws on TRBV11-2 and TRBJ2-4; the D gene is perhaps TRBD1 or TRBD2, each of them matching over 5 bases. The sequenced sample consisted of naive CD8+ T cells from PBMCs. The meaning of the sample's cell subset or site label: CD45RA+CCR7+. This TCR was sampled from a man younger than 35 in good health. Some clones in this sample may be carry-over from other donors' samples. CDR3 sequence: CASSTGGLAKNIQYF. The DNA sequence is given as TGTGCCAGCAGCACAGGAGGACTAGCCAAAAACATTCAGTACTTC.